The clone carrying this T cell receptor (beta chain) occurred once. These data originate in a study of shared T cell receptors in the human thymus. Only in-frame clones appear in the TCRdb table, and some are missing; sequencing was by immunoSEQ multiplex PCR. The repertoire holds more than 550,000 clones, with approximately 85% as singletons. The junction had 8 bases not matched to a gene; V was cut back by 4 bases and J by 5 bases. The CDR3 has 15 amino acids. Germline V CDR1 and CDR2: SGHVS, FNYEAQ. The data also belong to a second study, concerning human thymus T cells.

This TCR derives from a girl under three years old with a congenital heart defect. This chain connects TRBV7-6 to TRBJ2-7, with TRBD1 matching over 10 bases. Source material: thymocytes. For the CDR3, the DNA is TGTGCCAGCAGCTCAGGGTGGGACAGGGGCGACGAGCAGTACTTC. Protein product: CASSSGWDRGDEQYF. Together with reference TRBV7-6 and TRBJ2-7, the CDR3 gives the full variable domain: GAGVSQSPRYKVTKRGQDVALRCDPISGHVSLYWYRQALGQGPEFLTYFNYEAQQDKSGLPNDRFSAERPEGSISTLTIQRTEQRDSAMYRCASSSGWDRGDEQYFGPGTRLTVT.